What follows is one T cell receptor beta chain and its context. This clonotype was seen a handful of times. Its antigen target is currently unknown. No much larger clone exists at a distance of one base, and base qualities are not known. From a lookup of the germline V gene, CDR1 and CDR2 are SGHTA and FQGTGA. Between the V and J ends, shortened by 2 bases and 3 bases respectively, the junction contains 13 bases. The CDR3 has 15 amino acids, counting the end cysteine and phenylalanine. The read is trimmed to its CDR3 DNA, 45 bases read in frame from base 1. PBMCs were isolated by Ficoll-Paque density gradient centrifugation. Sequencing relied on an Illumina NovaSeq 6000. Using 5'RACE with constant-segment primers, TCRalpha and TCRbeta cDNA libraries were constructed, with sample barcodes and unique molecular identifiers added in the process. Trizol reagent was used to extract RNA from every sample. Libraries were amplified in two PCR steps, with a second sample barcode and Illumina TruSeq adapters added in the second step. Libraries were sequenced on an Illumina NovaSeq with 2 x 150 bp paired-end reads. Under the source paper's analysis protocol: With migec v1.2.7, reads were demultiplexed and then collapsed into UMI-guided consensus sequences. Using mixcr v2.1.11, the UMI consensuses were aligned to TRA and TRB V and J templates and assembled into clonotypes. Expanded or contracted clonotypes were those called significant by both edgeR and NoisET, with noise models trained on biological replicates. For edgeR calls, a false discovery rate-adjusted p below 0.01 and a log2 fold-change threshold of 1 were applied. PCA with hierarchical clustering of max-normalized trajectories of the 1000 most abundant clonotypes was used as exploratory dynamics analysis. Separately sequenced CD4+ and CD8+ repertoires were used to assign the CD4 or CD8 phenotype of responding clones. The public reads were reanalyzed by TCRdb: fastp trimming at Q25, MiXCR alignment, in-frame beta chains only. Rows are combined by CDR3 protein, so each entry shows the most common genes and DNA. Clone size and V and J calls follow TCRdb, not the original study. The sample data list about 39,000 distinct CDR3 sequences, and about 6% of these were observed just once. 0.81% of the sample goes to the ten largest clones.

The data derive from a study of T-cell memory formation after mild COVID-19 (dated by TCRdb to about 2021). A note on the overall study: TCR sequence clusters from the two donors were found to be largely donor specific. In two donors, T-cell clones that expanded and contracted after mild COVID-19 were followed by sequencing TCRalpha and TCRbeta repertoires longitudinally. Two young, previously healthy adult volunteers, one female and one male, were included in the cohort.

Overall study outcomes, separate from this receptor: Contracting CD4+ clones appeared mostly in the CM and EM memory subsets, whereas CD8+ clones were enriched in EMRA. From day 15 to 85, contracting clones showed balanced CD4/CD8 phenotypes, whereas a second wave of clones that expanded from day 15 to 37 leaned towards CD4+. Only a couple of mild cases were covered by the study, and larger cohorts that include severe cases with pre-infection samples were considered necessary. The second-wave clones that peaked on day 37 were not confirmed to be SARS-CoV-2 specific. Some responding clones were detected in pre-infection memory, which suggested that pre-existing cross-reactive memory T cells had joined the SARS-CoV-2 response.

Sequenced: PBMCs or a T cell subset sorted from them (not recorded which). This receptor chain uses TRBV7-3 and TRBJ1-1; a tentative D call is TRBD1 (5 bases match). The sequence was obtained from an adult who had mild COVID-19 (a few samples of this study predate the infection). The sample titles of this study are shuffled in the database, so cell type and time point are left out. The CDR3 sequence is CASSLRGAGDTEAFF. The sequenced DNA: TGTGCCAGCAGCTTACGAGGGGCGGGGGACACTGAAGCTTTCTTT.